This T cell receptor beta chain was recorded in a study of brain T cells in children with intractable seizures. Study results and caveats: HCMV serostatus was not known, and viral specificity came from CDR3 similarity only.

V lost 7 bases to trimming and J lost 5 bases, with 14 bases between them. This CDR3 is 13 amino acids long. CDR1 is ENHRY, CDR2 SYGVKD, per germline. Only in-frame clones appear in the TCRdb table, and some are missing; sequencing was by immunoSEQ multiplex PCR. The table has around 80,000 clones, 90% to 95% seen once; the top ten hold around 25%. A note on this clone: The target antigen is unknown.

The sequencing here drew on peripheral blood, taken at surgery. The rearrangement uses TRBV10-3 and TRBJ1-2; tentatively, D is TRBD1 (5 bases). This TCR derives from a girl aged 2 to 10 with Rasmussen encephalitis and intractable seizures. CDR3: CAINRDGNYGYTF. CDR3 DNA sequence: TGTGCCATCAACCGGGACGGTAATTATGGCTACACCTTC.